This TCR beta chain originates from a study of regulatory T cells in long-lasting Graves disease. Findings and caveats of the study: The study found TRBV28, TRBJ1-2 and TRBJ2-5 favored in persistent disease.

HTBI primers from iRepertoire and Arm-PCR of CDR3 regions yielded the TCR beta libraries. TCRdb processed the multiplex PCR reads anew with MiXCR; each CDR3 protein has one entry. The table includes 550,000 to 700,000 distinct CDR3 sequences, about 16% detected once. V lost 1 base to trimming and J lost 5 bases, with 11 bases between them. This CDR3 has 14 residues. Germline-derived CDR1 and CDR2 are SEHNR and FQNEAQ (reference sequence). To note about this clonotype: The antigen is not known.

Regarding time point: newly diagnosed GD, antithyroid drugs for less than 3 months. RNA extracted from PBMCs served as the sequencing template. Separately, the same data were catalogued under a study of T cells in Graves' hyperthyroidism and ophthalmopathy.

The chain couples TRBV7-9 to TRBJ1-1; D is uncertain. The sequence came from a man aged 18 to 29 with Graves disease. The specimen comprised peripheral blood mononuclear cells (PBMCs), sampled at new diagnosis, from a patient treated with antithyroid drugs. DNA for the CDR3: TGTGCCAGCAGCTTAGTGGTCGGGTATACTGAAGCTTTCTTT. The encoded protein is CASSLVVGYTEAFF.